This record covers a single T cell receptor beta chain. Profiled with immunoSEQ multiplex PCR; TCRdb holds only in-frame clones, not every one. The table includes under 70,000 clones, about 86% detected once. The data derive from a study of technical replicates of blood from a few donors. The sequenced sample consisted of PBMCs. The sequence derives from a human donor in good health. Some clones in this sample may be carry-over from other donors' samples.

CDR3 DNA: TGCGCCAGCAGCCCTGGGACTAGCGCCAATGAGCAGTTCTTC. Residues: CASSPGTSANEQFF. This chain connects TRBV5-1 to TRBJ2-1; 10 bases map to TRBD2. The CDR3 has 14 amino acids. Germline V lookup: CDR1 SGHRS, CDR2 YFSETQ. The V and J ends lost 4 bases and 6 bases, in that order; junction bases with no gene match: 4.